This T cell receptor (beta chain) comes out of a study of blood T cell repertoires in COVID-19 (dated by TCRdb to 2019 to 2021). Turning to the overall study: Collaborator samples came from the United States, Italy and Spain and covered acute and convalescent phases of COVID-19. The prospective study material was composed of cDNA or gDNA derived from T cells, B-cell-depleted T cells, or PBMCs. The dataset comprised deeply sampled blood TCRbeta repertoires from subjects exposed to, actively infected with, or recovered from COVID-19. The repertoires were released in a freely available public database intended as a resource for research on the immune response to SARS-CoV-2. Samples were obtained from the ongoing ImmuneRACE study (first 160 participants) and from 1,000 to 1,500 subjects provided by 6 global collaborators. Sample metadata almost always included a de-identified subject ID, COVID-19 status, age in years and sex. Where available, HLA class I and class II types were obtained from metadata supplied by the sample provider rather than from assay-based typing. Paper-wide results and their limitations: The quantity of clinical and demographic metadata differed by source and by participant and was supplied without curation.

The CDR1 and CDR2 encoded by the germline V gene are KGHSH and LQKENI. The CDR3, cysteine through phenylalanine, is 15 amino acids long. Just the 45-base CDR3 DNA is kept, in frame starting at base 1. The V end gives up 4 bases and the J end 13 bases, leaving 13 bases in the junction not matched to a gene. Participants in the prospective study were aged roughly 18 to 100 years, lived in about two dozen United States geographic areas, and enrolled through a virtual design. In the prospective study, participants were assigned to cohorts based on the clinical history participants reported in a screening survey and a study questionnaire. Recovered participants in ImmuneRACE Cohort 3 were defined by two consecutive negative NP/OP PCR tests, clearance by a healthcare professional, or resolution of symptoms. In the prospective study, whole blood, serum and a nasopharyngeal or oropharyngeal swab were collected from each participant by mobile phlebotomists. Additional blood draws and questionnaires over an approximately 2-month period could optionally be provided by prospective study participants. Before DNA extraction, blood samples from the prospective study were shipped at room temperature or frozen.

Concerning this clone itself: What this receptor recognizes is not known. No base qualities exist here, and no much larger clone lies one base off it.

TCRbeta CDR3 regions were amplified from genomic DNA by means of the immunoSEQ Assay, a bias-controlled multiplex PCR. On the study's bioinformatics: Within the assay, amplification of reference gene primers was used to estimate how many nucleated cells each sample contained. To quantify the absolute abundance of each unique TCRbeta CDR3 rearrangement, sequence reads were collapsed and filtered. For each sample, productive Simpson clonality was calculated by taking the square root of Simpson's diversity index across productive rearrangements. Not all clones reach the TCRdb copy of this immuneACCESS table, which keeps in-frame sequences only. Checked studies attribute under half of the gap to unresolved V genes and leave the rest unexplained. Clone size and V and J calls were adopted from that table, with D and trimming inferred from the DNA. For this sample there are about 400,000 clones; approximately 90% appear just once. About 9.4% of the sample is in the top ten clones.

The chain is assembled from TRBV18 and TRBJ1-4, with TRBD1 identical over 9 junction bases. The TCR originated in a woman in her 50s who had recovered from COVID-19. Sequencing used PBMCs or T cells enriched from blood (not recorded which). The nucleotides read TGTGCCAGCTCACTTCCCGGGACAGGGACGCGGCGACTGTTTTTT. It translates as CASSLPGTGTRRLFF.